In its sample, the clone carrying this T cell receptor (beta chain) was seen once. The sample originates from a study of blood T cell repertoires in COVID-19. Whole-study context: Samples taken during acute and convalescent COVID-19 were collected in the United States, Italy and Spain.

Between the trimmed V and J ends, which lost 7 bases and 5 bases, there was a span of 21 bases. The CDR3 consists of 16 residues. CDR1 is SGHTA, CDR2 FQGNSA, per germline. Original data processing: The assay estimated nucleated cells by amplifying reference gene primers. The table came from immunoSEQ multiplex PCR; TCRdb's copy has only in-frame clones and leaves some out. The V and J calls and clone size come from that table; D and trimming were worked out from the DNA. The sample lists about 400,000 clones; around 92% were seen once. The sequence derives from a man in his forties with acute or convalescent COVID-19. The chain combines TRBV7-2 with TRBJ2-1; the D gene is possibly TRBD1 (6 bases). The source material was peripheral blood. As DNA, the CDR3 is TGTGCCAGCACACCCTCCACCTATGACAGGAACAATGAGCAGTTCTTC. It yields the protein CASTPSTYDRNNEQFF.